Listed below are T cell receptor beta chains from one sample, sequenced in a study of T cells in localized non-small cell lung cancer. Some clones are missing from TCRdb's copy, which holds only in-frame ones; the method was immunoSEQ multiplex PCR. The sample comprises roughly 4,200 clones, around 40% of which are singletons, and less than 7.5% rests with the top ten. The material was lung tumor tissue, obtained before any cancer treatment. These receptor sequences come from a woman aged 40-69 years with stage I lung adenocarcinoma. Both conserved end residues are part of each CDR3. Each record gives: V gene, clone size, D gene, J gene, CDR3 DNA, CDR3 protein. D genes are given only for firm matches. Clone size is stated in some rows and not others, as once, few, many or a class when expanded.

V: TRBV30
size: -
D: -
J: TRBJ2-1
DNA: TGTGCCTGGAGTGTCGGGGTCTACAATGAGCAGTTCTTC
CDR3: CAWSVGVYNEQFF

V: TRBV28
size: few
D: -
J: TRBJ1-5
DNA: TGTGCCAGCAGTCTCCAATCCAGAGATCAGCCCCAGCATTTT
CDR3: CASSLQSRDQPQHF

V: TRBV18
size: -
D: -
J: TRBJ1-4
DNA: TGTGCCAGCTCACCACAAGCCGGGATCCAAGAAAAACTGTTTTTT
CDR3: CASSPQAGIQEKLFF

V: TRBV14
size: -
D: -
J: TRBJ2-1
DNA: TGTGCCAGCAGCCTAGGCTGGGTAAACAATGAGCAGTTCTTC
CDR3: CASSLGWVNNEQFF

V: TRBV4-1
size: few
D: -
J: TRBJ1-5
DNA: TGCGCCAGCAGCCCTCAGCGGAGTCAGCCCCAGCATTTT
CDR3: CASSPQRSQPQHF

V: TRBV6-7
size: few
D: TRBD1
J: TRBJ2-7
DNA: TGTGCCAGCAGGGACAGGGGCTACGAGCAGTACTTC
CDR3: CASRDRGYEQYF

V: TRBV18
size: -
D: TRBD2
J: TRBJ2-7
DNA: TGTGCCAGCTCACTATCTAGCGGCTACGAGCAGTACTTC
CDR3: CASSLSSGYEQYF

V: TRBV30
size: -
D: TRBD1
J: TRBJ2-5
DNA: TGTGCCTGGAATACAGGGGGCTTAGGAGAGACCCAGTACTTC
CDR3: CAWNTGGLGETQYF

V: TRBV18
size: -
D: -
J: TRBJ1-3
DNA: TGTGCCAGCTCACCCACGGCAGGATCCTCTGGAAACACCATATATTTT
CDR3: CASSPTAGSSGNTIYF

V: TRBV11-3
size: few
D: -
J: TRBJ1-1
DNA: TGTGCCAGCAGCTTGGGACCGCGTCCGAACACTGAAGCTTTCTTT
CDR3: CASSLGPRPNTEAFF

V: TRBV14
size: -
D: TRBD2
J: TRBJ2-3
DNA: TGTGCCAGCAGCCAGGTAGCGGGGTTGACAGATACGCAGTATTTT
CDR3: CASSQVAGLTDTQYF

V: TRBV28
size: -
D: -
J: TRBJ1-5
DNA: TGTGCCAGCAGTTGGGGCCTCAATCAGCCCCAGCATTTT
CDR3: CASSWGLNQPQHF

V: TRBV4-1
size: few
D: TRBD1
J: TRBJ1-3
DNA: TGCGCCAGCAGCCGACAGGGTCAAAACACCATATATTTT
CDR3: CASSRQGQNTIYF